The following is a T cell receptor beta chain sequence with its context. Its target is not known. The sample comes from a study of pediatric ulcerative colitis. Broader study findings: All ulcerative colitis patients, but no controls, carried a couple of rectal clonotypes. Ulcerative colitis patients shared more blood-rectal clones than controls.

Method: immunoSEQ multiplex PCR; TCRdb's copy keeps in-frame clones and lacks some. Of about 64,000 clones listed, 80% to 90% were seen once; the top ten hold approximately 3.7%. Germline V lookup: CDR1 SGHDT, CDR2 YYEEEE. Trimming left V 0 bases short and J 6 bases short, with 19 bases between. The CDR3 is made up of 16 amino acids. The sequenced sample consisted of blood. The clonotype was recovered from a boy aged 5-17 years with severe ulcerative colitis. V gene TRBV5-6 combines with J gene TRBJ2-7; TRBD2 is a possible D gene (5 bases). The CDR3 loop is CASSLASASRSSEQYF. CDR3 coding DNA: TGTGCCAGCAGCTTGGCATCGGCTAGCAGATCGTCCGAGCAGTACTTC.